These 16 T cell receptor beta chains came from one sample sequenced in a study of blood T cell repertoires in COVID-19. Produced via immunoSEQ multiplex PCR; TCRdb's table is partial and in-frame only. The sample shows a few hundred thousand clones, nearly 90% of them seen only once. The sample consisted of peripheral blood. The source of these receptors is a woman aged 55-69 years with COVID-19, enrolled during active disease.

The sample holds a few counts of this clone. V usage is TRBV19 and J usage is TRBJ1-2; a possible D gene is TRBD1 (6 bases). The CDR3 is 15 residues long. Germline V gives CDR1 LNHDA, CDR2 SQIVND (reference sequence). The germline V and J ends were trimmed by 5 bases and 8 bases, with 21 bases remaining between them. The CDR3 coding sequence is TGTGCCAGTAGTCCAACAAGGGACATCATTCAGGGCTACACCTTC. Translating gives CASSPTRDIIQGYTF.

The gene calls are TRBV7-2 and TRBJ1-3, with unresolved D. The CDR3 covers 19 residues. Trimming took 1 base from V and 0 from J, leaving 19 bases between them. Per germline, CDR1 SGHTA and CDR2 FQGNSA. The CDR3 bases are TGTGCCAGCAGCTTAGGATCGAGTGTAATTTGGAGCTCTGGAAACACCATATATTTT. Its protein product is CASSLGSSVIWSSGNTIYF. Based on the CDR3 plus reference TRBV7-2 and TRBJ1-3, the full variable domain is GAGVSQSPSNKVTEKGKDVELRCDPISGHTALYWYRQSLGQGLEFLIYFQGNSAPDKSGLPSDRFSAERTGGSVSTLTIQRTQQEDSAVYLCASSLGSSVIWSSGNTIYFGEGSWLTVV.

The rearrangement joins TRBV9 to TRBJ1-1; 10 positions match TRBD1. Looked up from germline, CDR1 is SGDLS and CDR2 is YYNGEE. The CDR3 runs 13 residues. V lost 2 bases, J lost 10 bases, and 5 bases stayed unmatched. This CDR3 is CASSVGQGVRAFF. DNA of the CDR3: TGTGCCAGCAGCGTCGGACAGGGGGTGAGAGCTTTCTTT.

The genes are TRBV5-1 and TRBJ1-6; 8 nucleotides agree with TRBD1. Unmatched junction bases numbered 10, after V lost 5 bases and J lost 0 bases. CDR1 and CDR2 from the germline V gene are SGHRS and YFSETQ. CDR3 length: 18 amino acids. In DNA, the CDR3 is TGCGCCAGCAGTAACGGACAGGGAGGAATCTCCTATAATTCACCCCTCCACTTT. Protein product: CASSNGQGGISYNSPLHF.

The chain has TRBV7-2 and TRBJ1-3; TRBD1 is a possible D gene (6 bases). The CDR3 runs 15 residues. Germline CDR1 and CDR2: SGHTA and FQGNSA. V lost 5 bases and J lost 4, with 15 bases in between. CDR3 residues: CASSQNGGAGNTIYF. CDR3 in DNA: TGTGCCAGCAGCCAGAATGGGGGCGCAGGAAACACCATATATTTT.

The chain recombines TRBV2 with TRBJ1-3, with D unresolved. V shed 6 bases and J shed 0 bases, with 9 bases lying between them. The germline V gene has CDR1 SNHLY and CDR2 FYNNEI. The CDR3 sequence is 14 residues long. The CDR3 DNA reads TGTGCCAGCAGATACACAAGCTCTGGAAACACCATATATTTT. Encoded protein: CASRYTSSGNTIYF.

The chain combines TRBV6-2 or TRBV6-3 with TRBJ1-1, with D unresolved. V was shortened by 2 bases and J by 2 bases, with 12 bases between the two germline ends. This CDR3 is built from 15 residues. Germline V gene lookup returns CDR1 MNHEY and CDR2 SVGEGT. The CDR3 protein is CASSYLQALNTEAFF. The CDR3, as DNA: TGTGCCAGCAGTTACCTCCAGGCTCTAAACACTGAAGCTTTCTTT.

This chain links TRBV9 with TRBJ2-2; 7 bases line up with TRBD1. The trim removed 2 bases at V and 4 bases at J, leaving 8 bases unmatched. CDR3 length: 16 residues. Germline values: CDR1 SGDLS, CDR2 YYNGEE. In DNA, the CDR3 is TGTGCCAGCAGCGTTGGGCAGGGGGTAGGCACCGGGGAGCTGTTTTTT. Its translation: CASSVGQGVGTGELFF.

The V gene is TRBV4-3, the J gene TRBJ2-1; 7 nucleotides match TRBD2. Germline loops: CDR1 LGHNA, CDR2 YSLEER. The CDR3 spans 17 residues. Trimming cost V 3 bases and J 3 bases; bases outside gene matches: 11. The CDR3 is CASSQVGTTDFYNEQFF. DNA of the CDR3: TGCGCCAGCAGCCAGGTTGGGACTACCGATTTCTACAATGAGCAGTTCTTC.

The chain employs TRBV27 and TRBJ2-7, with TRBD2 as a possible D gene (5 bases). The CDR3 loop spans 15 amino acids. Per the germline V gene, CDR1 is MNHEY and CDR2 is SMNVEV (reference sequence). Deletions cut 0 bases from V and 2 bases from J, with 11 bases between. The CDR3 DNA reads TGTGCCAGCAGTTTATCGGGAGTTCAAACCTACGAGCAGTACTTC. Protein: CASSLSGVQTYEQYF.

The chain employs TRBV2 and TRBJ1-5; perhaps TRBD1 as D (6 bases). The germline CDR1 and CDR2 sequences are SNHLY and FYNNEI. Trimming cost V 7 bases and J 2 bases, with 12 bases left between them. The CDR3 consists of 14 residues. This CDR3 reads CASTQGQGNQPQHF. CDR3 DNA sequence: TGTGCCAGCACCCAGGGGCAGGGCAATCAGCCCCAGCATTTT.

DNA of the CDR3: TGCGCCAAATTAGAAGCCAGGGGGCTCACTGAAGCTTTCTTT. It codes for CAKLEARGLTEAFF. V gene TRBV23-1 combines with J gene TRBJ1-1; 8 nucleotides align to TRBD1. TRBV23-1 is given ORF status, its function remaining uncertain. J was trimmed by 4 bases and V by 10 bases; bases with no gene match: 11. The CDR3 contains 14 residues.

The rearrangement joins TRBV19 to TRBJ1-4, with 7 bases that match TRBD1. Germline V gives CDR1 LNHDA, CDR2 SQIVND (reference sequence). The V and J ends lost 7 bases and 8 bases, in that order; junction bases with no gene match: 16. The CDR3 runs to 16 residues. The CDR3 spells CASNRDSMANREKLFF. The CDR3 DNA is TGTGCCAGTAATCGGGACAGCATGGCTAACCGCGAAAAACTGTTTTTT.

CDR3: CASTRGGTASDTQYF. CDR3 coding DNA: TGTGCCAGCACCCGAGGGGGTACAGCCTCAGATACGCAGTATTTT. The chain has TRBV2 and TRBJ2-3; D is perhaps TRBD1 (6 bases). The ends were cut back, 7 bases at V and 4 bases at J, with 18 bases in the middle. The CDR3 extends over 15 amino acids. Looked up from germline, CDR1 is SNHLY and CDR2 is FYNNEI.

The V gene is TRBV5-6, the J gene TRBJ2-1; D is possibly TRBD1 (6 bases). The CDR3 runs 15 residues. Deletions cut 4 bases from V and 2 bases from J, with 13 bases between. Germline V gene sequence: CDR1 SGHDT, CDR2 YYEEEE. The CDR3 coding sequence is TGTGCCAGCAGCGCAGGGGCCCGGGCCTACAATGAGCAGTTCTTC. Encoded protein: CASSAGARAYNEQFF.

The rearrangement uses TRBV7-9 and TRBJ2-7, with 7 bases fitting TRBD1. J was trimmed by 6 bases and V by 4 bases; bases with no gene match: 9. The CDR3 consists of 14 residues. Germline V gene sequence: CDR1 SEHNR, CDR2 FQNEAQ (reference sequence). Here the CDR3 DNA reads TGTGCCAGCAGCTCCGGGACAGACCTTCTCGAGCAGTACTTC. It yields the protein CASSSGTDLLEQYF. The complete variable domain, with remaining parts taken from reference TRBV7-9 and TRBJ2-7, reads DTGVSQNPRHKITKRGQNVTFRCDPISEHNRLYWYRQTLGQGPEFLTYFQNEAQLEKSRLLSDRFSAERPKGSFSTLEIQRTEQGDSAMYLCASSSGTDLLEQYFGPGTRLTVT.